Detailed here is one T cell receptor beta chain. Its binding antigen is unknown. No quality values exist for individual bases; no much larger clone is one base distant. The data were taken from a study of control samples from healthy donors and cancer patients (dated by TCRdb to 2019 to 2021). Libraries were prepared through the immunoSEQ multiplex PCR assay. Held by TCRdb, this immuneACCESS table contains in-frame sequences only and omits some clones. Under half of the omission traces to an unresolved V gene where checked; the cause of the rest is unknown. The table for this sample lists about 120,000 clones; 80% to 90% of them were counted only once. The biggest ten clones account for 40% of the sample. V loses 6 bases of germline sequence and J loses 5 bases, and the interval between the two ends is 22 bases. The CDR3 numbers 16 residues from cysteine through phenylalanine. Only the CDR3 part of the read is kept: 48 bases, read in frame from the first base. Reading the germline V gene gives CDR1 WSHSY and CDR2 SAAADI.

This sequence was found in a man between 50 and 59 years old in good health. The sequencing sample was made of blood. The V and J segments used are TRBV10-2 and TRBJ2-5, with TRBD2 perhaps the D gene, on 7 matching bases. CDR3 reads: CASSEGGTLKVETQYF. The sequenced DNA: TGCGCCAGCAGCGAGGGGGGGACCCTAAAGGTGGAGACCCAGTACTTC.